This paragraph reports one T cell receptor (beta chain). This sample was included in a study of control samples from healthy donors and cancer patients. Trimming took 6 bases from V and 2 from J, leaving 13 bases between them. This CDR3 region has 14 residues. Germline CDR1 is MNHEY and CDR2 is SVGAGI. This table comes from immunoSEQ multiplex PCR, and its TCRdb copy is limited to in-frame clones, with some not included. There are 100,000 to 150,000 clones in the sample; roughly 90% occur only once, and about 2.3% lies in the top ten. This sequence was found in a man aged 40-55 years in good health. V is TRBV6-5 and J is TRBJ1-2; TRBD1 is a possible D gene (5 bases). Sequencing was done on a sample of blood. The CDR3 DNA sequence: TGTGCCAGCAGGCCGGGCAGGGCAAACTATGGCTACACCTTC. Its protein product is CASRPGRANYGYTF.